Sequencing of this TCR beta chain was carried out in a study of blood T cells in healthy people across ages. Overall study findings and caveats: Expanded clonotype changes were possibly confounded by unknown donor CMV status. Roughly linear age-related decline in beta diversity appeared, significant by age around 38.

Then a second PCR, running about 7 to 11 cycles, was carried out with a sample-barcoded 5' primer and a J-beta primer mix. Each CDR3 protein is one row after TCRdb ran MiXCR on the 5' RACE reads. The sample shows about 1.4 million distinct CDR3 sequences, around 59% of them seen only once. In regard to this clonotype: The antigen is unknown.

The CDR3 spans 18 residues. The V and J ends lost 0 bases and 11 bases respectively, with 28 bases between them. From germline, CDR1 is LGHNA and CDR2 YSLEER. This clonotype originated in a man in his late teens or twenties in good health. V and J are TRBV4-3 and TRBJ2-5; weak D call: TRBD2 (5 bases). Specimen: blood. CDR3 nucleotides: TGCGCCAGCAGCCAAGAACCAATGGAGGTGGGTCGTGTCAATGAGCAGTACTTC. Protein: CASSQEPMEVGRVNEQYF.